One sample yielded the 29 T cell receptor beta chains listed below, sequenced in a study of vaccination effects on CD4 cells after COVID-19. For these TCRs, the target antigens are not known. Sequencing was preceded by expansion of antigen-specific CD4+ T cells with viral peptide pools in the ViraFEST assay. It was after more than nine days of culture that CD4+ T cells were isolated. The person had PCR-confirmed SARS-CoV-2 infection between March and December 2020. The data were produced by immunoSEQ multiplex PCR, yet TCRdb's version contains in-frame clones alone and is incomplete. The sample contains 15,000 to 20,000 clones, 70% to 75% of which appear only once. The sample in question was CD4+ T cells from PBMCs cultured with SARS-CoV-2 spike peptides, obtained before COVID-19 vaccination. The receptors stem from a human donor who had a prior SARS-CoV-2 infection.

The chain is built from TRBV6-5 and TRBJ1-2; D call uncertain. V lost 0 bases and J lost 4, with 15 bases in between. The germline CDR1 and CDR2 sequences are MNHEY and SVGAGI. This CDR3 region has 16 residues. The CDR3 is CASSYSIPGRGYGYTF. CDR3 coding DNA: TGTGCCAGCAGTTACTCGATACCTGGTCGGGGCTATGGCTACACCTTC.

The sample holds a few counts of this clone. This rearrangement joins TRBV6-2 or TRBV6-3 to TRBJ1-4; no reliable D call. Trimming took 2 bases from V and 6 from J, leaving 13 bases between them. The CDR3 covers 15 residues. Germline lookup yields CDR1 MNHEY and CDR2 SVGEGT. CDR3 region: CASSYEGVPDEKLFF. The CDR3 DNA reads TGTGCCAGCAGTTACGAGGGAGTTCCCGATGAAAAACTGTTTTTT.

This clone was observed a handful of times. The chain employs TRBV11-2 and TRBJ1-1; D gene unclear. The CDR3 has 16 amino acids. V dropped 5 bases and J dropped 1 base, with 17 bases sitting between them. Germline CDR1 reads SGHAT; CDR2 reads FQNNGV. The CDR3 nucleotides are TGTGCCAGCAGCGCTTACTCTCAGGCGTCGAACACTGAAGCTTTCTTT. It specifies CASSAYSQASNTEAFF.

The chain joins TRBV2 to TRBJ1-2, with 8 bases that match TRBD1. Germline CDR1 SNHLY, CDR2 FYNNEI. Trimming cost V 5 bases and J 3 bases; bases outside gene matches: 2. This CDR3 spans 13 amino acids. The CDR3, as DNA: TGTGCCAGCAGTCAGACAGGGGACTATGGCTACACCTTC. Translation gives CASSQTGDYGYTF. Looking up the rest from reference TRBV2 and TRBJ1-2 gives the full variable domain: EPEVTQTPSHQVTQMGQEVILRCVPISNHLYFYWYRQILGQKVEFLVSFYNNEISEKSEIFDDQFSVERPDGSNFTLKIRSTKLEDSAMYFCASSQTGDYGYTFGSGTRLTVV.

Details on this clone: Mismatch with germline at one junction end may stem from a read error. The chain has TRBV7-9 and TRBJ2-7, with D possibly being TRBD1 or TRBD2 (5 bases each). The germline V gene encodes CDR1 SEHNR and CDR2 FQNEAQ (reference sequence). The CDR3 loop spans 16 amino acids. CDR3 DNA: TGTGCCAGCAGCTTAGTTGGCGGGCAGGGCTCCCACGAGCAGTACTTC. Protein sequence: CASSLVGGQGSHEQYF.

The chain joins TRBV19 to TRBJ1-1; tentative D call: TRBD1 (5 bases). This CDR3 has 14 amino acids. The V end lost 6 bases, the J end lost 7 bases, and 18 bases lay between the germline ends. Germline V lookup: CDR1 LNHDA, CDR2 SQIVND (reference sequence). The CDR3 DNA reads TGTGCCAGTAGGACCGCTTCGGGACGGGGTGAAGCTTTCTTT. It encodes CASRTASGRGEAFF.

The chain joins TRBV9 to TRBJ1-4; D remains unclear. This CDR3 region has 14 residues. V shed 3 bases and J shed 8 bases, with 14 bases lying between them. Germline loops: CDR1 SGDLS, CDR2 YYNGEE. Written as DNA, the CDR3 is TGTGCCAGCAGCGATTCTCCCGGGTGGGAAAAACTGTTTTTT. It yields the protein CASSDSPGWEKLFF.

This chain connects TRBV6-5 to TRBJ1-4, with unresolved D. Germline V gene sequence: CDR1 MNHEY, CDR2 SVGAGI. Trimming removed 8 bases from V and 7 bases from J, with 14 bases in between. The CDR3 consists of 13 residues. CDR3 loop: CASSVSMAEKLFF. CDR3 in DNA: TGTGCCAGCTCCGTCAGTATGGCTGAAAAACTGTTTTTT.

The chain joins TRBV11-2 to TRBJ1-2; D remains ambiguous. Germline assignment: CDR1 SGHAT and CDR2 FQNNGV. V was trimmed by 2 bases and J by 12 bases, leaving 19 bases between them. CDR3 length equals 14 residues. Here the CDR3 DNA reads TGTGCCAGCAGCTTAACCCCGAGACGGTACACGGACACCTTC. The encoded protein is CASSLTPRRYTDTF.

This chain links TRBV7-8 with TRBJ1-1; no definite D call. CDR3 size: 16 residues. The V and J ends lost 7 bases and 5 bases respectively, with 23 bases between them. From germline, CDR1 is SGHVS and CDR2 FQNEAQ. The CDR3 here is CASTLMDARLGTEAFF. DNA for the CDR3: TGTGCCAGCACCCTGATGGACGCGCGGCTGGGGACTGAAGCTTTCTTT.

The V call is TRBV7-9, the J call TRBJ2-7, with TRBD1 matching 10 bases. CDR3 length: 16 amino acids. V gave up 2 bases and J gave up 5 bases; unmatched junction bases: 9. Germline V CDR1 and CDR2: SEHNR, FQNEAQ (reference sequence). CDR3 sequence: CASSLSPDRGHHEQYF. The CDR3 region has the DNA TGTGCCAGCAGCTTATCCCCAGACAGGGGGCATCACGAGCAGTACTTC. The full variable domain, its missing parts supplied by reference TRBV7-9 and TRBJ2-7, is DTGVSQNPRHKITKRGQNVTFRCDPISEHNRLYWYRQTLGQGPEFLTYFQNEAQLEKSRLLSDRFSAERPKGSFSTLEIQRTEQGDSAMYLCASSLSPDRGHHEQYFGPGTRLTVT.

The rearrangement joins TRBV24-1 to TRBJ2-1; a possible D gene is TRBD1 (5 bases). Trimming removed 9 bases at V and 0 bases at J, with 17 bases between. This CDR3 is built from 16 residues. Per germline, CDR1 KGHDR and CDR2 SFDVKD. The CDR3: CATGDLTAGSYNEQFF. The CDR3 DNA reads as TGTGCCACCGGAGACCTGACAGCTGGCTCCTACAATGAGCAGTTCTTC.

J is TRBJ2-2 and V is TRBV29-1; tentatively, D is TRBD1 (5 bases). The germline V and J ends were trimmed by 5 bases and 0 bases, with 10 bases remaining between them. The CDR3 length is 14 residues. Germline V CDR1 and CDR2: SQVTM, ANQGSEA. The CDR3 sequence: CSVLKGTNTGELFF. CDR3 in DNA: TGCAGCGTTCTGAAGGGGACGAACACCGGGGAGCTGTTTTTT.

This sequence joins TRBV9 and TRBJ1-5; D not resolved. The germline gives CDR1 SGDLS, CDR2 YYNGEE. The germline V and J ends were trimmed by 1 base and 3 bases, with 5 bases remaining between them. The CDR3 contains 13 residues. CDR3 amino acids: CASSVSPNQPQHF. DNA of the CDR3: TGTGCCAGCAGCGTATCCCCCAATCAGCCCCAGCATTTT.

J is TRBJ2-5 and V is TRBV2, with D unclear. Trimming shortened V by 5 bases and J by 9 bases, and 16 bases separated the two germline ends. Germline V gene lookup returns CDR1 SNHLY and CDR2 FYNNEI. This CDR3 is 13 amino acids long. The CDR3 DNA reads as TGTGCCAGCAGTAGGTCGCAGGCCGAGGCCCAGTACTTC. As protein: CASSRSQAEAQYF.

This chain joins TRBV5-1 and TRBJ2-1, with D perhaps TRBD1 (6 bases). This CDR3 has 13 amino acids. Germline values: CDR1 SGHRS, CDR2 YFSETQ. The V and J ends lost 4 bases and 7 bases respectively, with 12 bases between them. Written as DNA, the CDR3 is TGCGCCAGCAGCCGGCGGCAGGGGAATGAGCAGTTCTTC. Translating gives CASSRRQGNEQFF.

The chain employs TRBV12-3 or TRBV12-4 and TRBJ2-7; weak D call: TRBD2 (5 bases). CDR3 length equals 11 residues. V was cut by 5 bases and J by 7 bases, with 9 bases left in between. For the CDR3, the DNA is TGTGCCAGCAGTAAAACGGGGGAGCAGTACTTC. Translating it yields CASSKTGEQYF.

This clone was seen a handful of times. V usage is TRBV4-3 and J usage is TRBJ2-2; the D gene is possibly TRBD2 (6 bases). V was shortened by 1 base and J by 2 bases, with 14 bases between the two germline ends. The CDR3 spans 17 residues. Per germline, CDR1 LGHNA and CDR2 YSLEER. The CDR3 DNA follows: TGCGCCAGCAGCCAAGCGGGGCAGGGAGGAAACACCGGGGAGCTGTTTTTT. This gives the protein CASSQAGQGGNTGELFF.

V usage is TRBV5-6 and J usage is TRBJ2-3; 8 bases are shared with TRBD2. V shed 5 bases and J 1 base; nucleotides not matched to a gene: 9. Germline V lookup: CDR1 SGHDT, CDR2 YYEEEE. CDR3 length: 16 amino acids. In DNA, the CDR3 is TGTGCCAGCAGACAGAATATACTAGCGGGCACAGATACGCAGTATTTT. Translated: CASRQNILAGTDTQYF.

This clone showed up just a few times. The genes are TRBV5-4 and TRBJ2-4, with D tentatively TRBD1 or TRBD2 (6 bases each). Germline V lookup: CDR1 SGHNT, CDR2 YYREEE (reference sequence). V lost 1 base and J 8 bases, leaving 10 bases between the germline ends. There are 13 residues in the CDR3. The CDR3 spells CASSLNREDIQYF. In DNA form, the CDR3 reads TGTGCCAGCAGCTTGAACAGGGAGGACATTCAGTACTTC.

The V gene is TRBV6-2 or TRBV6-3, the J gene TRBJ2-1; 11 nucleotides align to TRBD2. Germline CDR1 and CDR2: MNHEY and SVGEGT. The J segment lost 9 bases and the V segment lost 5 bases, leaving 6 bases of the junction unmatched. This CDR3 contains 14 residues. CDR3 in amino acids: CASSRLAGLGEQFF. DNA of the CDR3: TGTGCCAGCAGTAGACTAGCGGGATTGGGTGAGCAGTTCTTC.

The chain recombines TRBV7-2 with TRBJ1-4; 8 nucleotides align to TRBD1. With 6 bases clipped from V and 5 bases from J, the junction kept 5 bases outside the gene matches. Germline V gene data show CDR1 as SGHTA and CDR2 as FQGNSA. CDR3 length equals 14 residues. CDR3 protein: CASSNGQGNEKLFF. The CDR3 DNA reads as TGTGCCAGCAGTAATGGACAGGGCAATGAAAAACTGTTTTTT. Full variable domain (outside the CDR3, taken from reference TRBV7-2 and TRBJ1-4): GAGVSQSPSNKVTEKGKDVELRCDPISGHTALYWYRQSLGQGLEFLIYFQGNSAPDKSGLPSDRFSAERTGGSVSTLTIQRTQQEDSAVYLCASSNGQGNEKLFFGSGTQLSVL.

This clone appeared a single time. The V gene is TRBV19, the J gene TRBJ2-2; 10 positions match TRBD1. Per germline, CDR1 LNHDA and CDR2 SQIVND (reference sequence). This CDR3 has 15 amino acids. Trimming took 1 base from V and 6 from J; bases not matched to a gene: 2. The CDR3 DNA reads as TGTGCCAGTAGTATAGGTGGACAGGGGGCCGGGGAGCTGTTTTTT. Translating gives CASSIGGQGAGELFF. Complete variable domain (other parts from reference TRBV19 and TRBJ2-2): DGGITQSPKYLFRKEGQNVTLSCEQNLNHDAMYWYRQDPGQGLRLIYYSQIVNDFQKGDIAEGYSVSREKKESFPLTVTSAQKNPTAFYLCASSIGGQGAGELFFGEGSRLTVL.

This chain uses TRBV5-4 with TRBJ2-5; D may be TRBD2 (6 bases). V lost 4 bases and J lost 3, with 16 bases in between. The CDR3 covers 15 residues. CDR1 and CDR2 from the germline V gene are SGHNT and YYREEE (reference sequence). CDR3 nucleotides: TGTGCCAGCAGCGGCCGTCGGGGCGGGGAAGAGACCCAGTACTTC. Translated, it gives CASSGRRGGEETQYF.

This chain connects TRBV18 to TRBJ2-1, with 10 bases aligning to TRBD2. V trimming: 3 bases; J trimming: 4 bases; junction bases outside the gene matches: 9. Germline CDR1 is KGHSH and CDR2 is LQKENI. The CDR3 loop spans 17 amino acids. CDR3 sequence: CASSPWSTSGTYNEQFF. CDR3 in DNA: TGTGCCAGCTCACCGTGGTCAACTAGCGGGACTTACAATGAGCAGTTCTTC.

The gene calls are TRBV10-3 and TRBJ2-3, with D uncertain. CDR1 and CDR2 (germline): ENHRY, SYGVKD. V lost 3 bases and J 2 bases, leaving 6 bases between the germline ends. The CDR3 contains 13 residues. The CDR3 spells CAISEPNTDTQYF. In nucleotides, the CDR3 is TGTGCCATCAGTGAACCGAACACAGATACGCAGTATTTT.

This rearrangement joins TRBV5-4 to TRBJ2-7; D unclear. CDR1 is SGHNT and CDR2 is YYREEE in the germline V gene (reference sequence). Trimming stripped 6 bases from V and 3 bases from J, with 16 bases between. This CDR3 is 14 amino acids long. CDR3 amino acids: CASTPGLGNYEQYF. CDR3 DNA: TGTGCCAGCACCCCGGGTCTAGGTAACTACGAGCAGTACTTC.

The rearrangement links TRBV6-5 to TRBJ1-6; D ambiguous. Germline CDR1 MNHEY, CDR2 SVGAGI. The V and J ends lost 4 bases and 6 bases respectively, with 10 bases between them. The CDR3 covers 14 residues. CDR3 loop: CASSSTGPNSPLHF. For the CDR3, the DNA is TGTGCCAGCAGTTCCACCGGGCCTAATTCACCCCTCCACTTT.

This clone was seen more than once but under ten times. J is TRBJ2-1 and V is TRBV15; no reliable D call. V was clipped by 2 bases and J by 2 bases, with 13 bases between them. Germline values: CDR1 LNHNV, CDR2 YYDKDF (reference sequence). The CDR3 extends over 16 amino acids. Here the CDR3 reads CATSRSLGAAYNEQFF. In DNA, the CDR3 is TGTGCCACCAGCAGATCCTTGGGCGCCGCCTACAATGAGCAGTTCTTC. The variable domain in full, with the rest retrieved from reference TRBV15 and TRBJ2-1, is DAMVIQNPRYQVTQFGKPVTLSCSQTLNHNVMYWYQQKSSQAPKLLFHYYDKDFNNEADTPDNFQSRRPNTSFCFLDIRSPGLGDTAMYLCATSRSLGAAYNEQFFGPGTRLTVL.